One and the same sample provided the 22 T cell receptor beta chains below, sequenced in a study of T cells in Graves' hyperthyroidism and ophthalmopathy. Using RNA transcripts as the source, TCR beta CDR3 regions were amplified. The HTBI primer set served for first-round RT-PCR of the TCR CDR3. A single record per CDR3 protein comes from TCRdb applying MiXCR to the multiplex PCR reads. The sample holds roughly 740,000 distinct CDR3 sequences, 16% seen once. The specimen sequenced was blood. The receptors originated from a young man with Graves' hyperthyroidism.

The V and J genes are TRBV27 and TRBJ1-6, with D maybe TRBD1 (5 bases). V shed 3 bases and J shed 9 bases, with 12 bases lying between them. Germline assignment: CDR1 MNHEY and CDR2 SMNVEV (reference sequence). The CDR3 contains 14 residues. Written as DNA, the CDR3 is TGTGCCAGCAGTTTCCAGGGAAGGAGTTCACCCCTCCACTTT. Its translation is CASSFQGRSSPLHF.

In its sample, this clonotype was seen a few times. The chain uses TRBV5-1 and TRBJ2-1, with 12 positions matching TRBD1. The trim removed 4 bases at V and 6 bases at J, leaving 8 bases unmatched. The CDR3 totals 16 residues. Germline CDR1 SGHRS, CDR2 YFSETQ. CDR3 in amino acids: CASSGSRDRGPNEQFF. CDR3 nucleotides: TGCGCCAGCAGCGGATCCCGGGACAGGGGGCCCAATGAGCAGTTCTTC.

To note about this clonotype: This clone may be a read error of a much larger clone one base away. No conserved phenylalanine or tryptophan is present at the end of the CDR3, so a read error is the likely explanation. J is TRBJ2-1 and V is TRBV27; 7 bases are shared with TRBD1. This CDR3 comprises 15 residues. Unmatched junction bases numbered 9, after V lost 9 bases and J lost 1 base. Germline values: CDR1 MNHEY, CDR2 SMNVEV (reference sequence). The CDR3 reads CASYPGGSSYNEQFS. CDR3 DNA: TGTGCCAGTTACCCAGGGGGTTCGTCCTACAATGAGCAGTTCTCC.

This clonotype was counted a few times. The CDR3: CASNDGTGLPIRDTQYF. The CDR3 DNA reads TGTGCCAGCAATGACGGGACGGGACTACCGATTAGGGATACGCAGTATTTT. The genes are TRBV28 and TRBJ2-3, with 7 bases fitting TRBD2. This CDR3 spans 17 amino acids. V was clipped by 7 bases and J by 6 bases; unmatched bases: 19. In germline, CDR1 is MDHEN, CDR2 SYDVKM. The full variable domain, its missing parts supplied by reference TRBV28 and TRBJ2-3, is DVKVTQSSRYLVKRTGEKVFLECVQDMDHENMFWYRQDPGLGLRLIYFSYDVKMKEKGDIPEGYSVSREKKERFSLILESASTNQTSMYLCASNDGTGLPIRDTQYFGPGTRLTVL.

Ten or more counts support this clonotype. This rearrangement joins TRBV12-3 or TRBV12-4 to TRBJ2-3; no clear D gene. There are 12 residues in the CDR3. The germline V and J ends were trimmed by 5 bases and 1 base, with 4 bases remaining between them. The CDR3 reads CASSGGTDTQYF. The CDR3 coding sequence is TGTGCCAGCAGTGGAGGCACAGATACGCAGTATTTT.

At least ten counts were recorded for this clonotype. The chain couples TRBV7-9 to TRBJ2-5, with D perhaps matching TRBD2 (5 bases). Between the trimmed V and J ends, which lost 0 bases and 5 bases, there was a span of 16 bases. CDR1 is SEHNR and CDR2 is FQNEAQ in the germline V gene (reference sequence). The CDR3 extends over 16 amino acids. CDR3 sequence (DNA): TGTGCCAGCAGCTTAGCCACGGCGGGTTCGGGGGAGACCCAGTACTTC. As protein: CASSLATAGSGETQYF.

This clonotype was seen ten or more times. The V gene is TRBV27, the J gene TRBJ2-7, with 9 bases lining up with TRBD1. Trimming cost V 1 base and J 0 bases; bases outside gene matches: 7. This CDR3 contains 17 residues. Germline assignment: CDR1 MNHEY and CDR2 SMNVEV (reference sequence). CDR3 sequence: CASSLYGGQGNSYEQYF. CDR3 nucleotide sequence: TGTGCCAGCAGTTTATACGGGGGACAGGGAAACTCCTACGAGCAGTACTTC.

CDR3 residues: CSVEGDRGDLETQYF. The CDR3 coding sequence is TGCAGCGTTGAAGGGGACAGGGGTGATTTGGAGACCCAGTACTTC. V gene TRBV29-1 combines with J gene TRBJ2-5, with 10 bases fitting TRBD1. Germline-derived CDR1 and CDR2 are SQVTM and ANQGSEA. The CDR3 is 15 amino acids. V was clipped by 1 base and J by 5 bases; unmatched bases: 7. Filled out from reference TRBV29-1 and TRBJ2-5, the complete variable domain reads SAVISQKPSRDICQRGTSLTIQCQVDSQVTMMFWYRQQPGQSLTLIATANQGSEATYESGFVIDKFPISRPNLTFSTLTVSNMSPEDSSIYLCSVEGDRGDLETQYFGPGTRLLVL.

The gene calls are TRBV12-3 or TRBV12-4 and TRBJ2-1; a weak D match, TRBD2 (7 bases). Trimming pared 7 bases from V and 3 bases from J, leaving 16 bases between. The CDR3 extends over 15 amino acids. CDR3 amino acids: CASTDGGGFYNEQFF. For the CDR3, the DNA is TGTGCCAGCACCGATGGGGGGGGCTTCTACAATGAGCAGTTCTTC.

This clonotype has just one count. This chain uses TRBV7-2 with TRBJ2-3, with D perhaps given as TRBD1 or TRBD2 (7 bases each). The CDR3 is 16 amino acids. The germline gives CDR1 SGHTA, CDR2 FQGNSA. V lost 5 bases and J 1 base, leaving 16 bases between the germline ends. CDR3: CASSIQGGGGTDTQYF. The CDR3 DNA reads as TGTGCCAGCAGCATTCAGGGGGGGGGGGGCACAGATACGCAGTATTTT. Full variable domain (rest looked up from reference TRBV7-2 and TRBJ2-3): GAGVSQSPSNKVTEKGKDVELRCDPISGHTALYWYRQSLGQGLEFLIYFQGNSAPDKSGLPSDRFSAERTGGSVSTLTIQRTQQEDSAVYLCASSIQGGGGTDTQYFGPGTRLTVL.

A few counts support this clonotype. CDR3 sequence: CASSGTSGRAWQFF. Written as DNA, the CDR3 is TGTGCCAGCAGTGGGACTAGCGGGAGGGCCTGGCAGTTCTTC. The chain employs TRBV6-1 and TRBJ2-1; TRBD2 matches 15 bases. V lost 4 bases, J lost 12 bases, and 4 bases stayed unmatched. Germline loops: CDR1 MNHNS, CDR2 SASEGT. This CDR3 is built from 14 residues.

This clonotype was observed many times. In DNA, the CDR3 is TGTGCCAGCAGTTTACCCTCGGACAGGGGTGGCTACACCTTC. Amino acids: CASSLPSDRGGYTF. This chain links TRBV28 with TRBJ1-2; 9 bases fit TRBD1. Germline loops: CDR1 MDHEN, CDR2 SYDVKM. V was pared by 2 bases and J by 7 bases, with 5 bases of the junction left unmatched. The CDR3 spans 14 residues.

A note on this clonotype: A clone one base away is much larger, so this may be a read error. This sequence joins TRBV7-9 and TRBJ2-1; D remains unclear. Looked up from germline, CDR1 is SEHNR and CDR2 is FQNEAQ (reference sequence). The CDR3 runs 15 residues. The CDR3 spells CASSPTDLGYNEQLF. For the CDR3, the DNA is TGTGCCAGCAGCCCCACGGATCTAGGCTACAATGAGCAGCTCTTC.

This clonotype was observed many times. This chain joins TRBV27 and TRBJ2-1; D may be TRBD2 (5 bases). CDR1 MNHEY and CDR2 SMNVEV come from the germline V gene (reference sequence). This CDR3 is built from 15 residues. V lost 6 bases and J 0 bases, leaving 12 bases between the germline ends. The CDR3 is CASRTWRSSYNEQFF. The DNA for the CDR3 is TGTGCCAGCAGGACTTGGAGGAGCTCCTACAATGAGCAGTTCTTC.

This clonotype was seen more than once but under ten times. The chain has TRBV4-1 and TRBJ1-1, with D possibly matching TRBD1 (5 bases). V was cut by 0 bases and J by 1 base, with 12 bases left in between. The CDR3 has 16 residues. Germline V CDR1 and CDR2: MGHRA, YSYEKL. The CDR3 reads CASSQDFRGRNTEAFF. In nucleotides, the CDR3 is TGCGCCAGCAGCCAAGATTTTCGGGGACGGAACACTGAAGCTTTCTTT.

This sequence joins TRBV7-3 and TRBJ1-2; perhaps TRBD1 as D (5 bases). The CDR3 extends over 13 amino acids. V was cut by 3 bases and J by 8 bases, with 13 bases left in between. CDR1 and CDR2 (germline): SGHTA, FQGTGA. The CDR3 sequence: CASSFPPTDGYTF. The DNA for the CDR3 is TGTGCCAGCAGCTTCCCTCCGACAGACGGCTACACCTTC.

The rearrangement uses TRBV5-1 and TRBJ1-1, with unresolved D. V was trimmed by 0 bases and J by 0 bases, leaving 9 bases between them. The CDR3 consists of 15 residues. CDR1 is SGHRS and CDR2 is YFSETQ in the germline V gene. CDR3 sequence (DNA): TGCGCCAGCAGCTTGGCGCCAGGCATGAACACTGAAGCTTTCTTT. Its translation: CASSLAPGMNTEAFF. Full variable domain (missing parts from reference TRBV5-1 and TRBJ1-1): KAGVTQTPRYLIKTRGQQVTLSCSPISGHRSVSWYQQTPGQGLQFLFEYFSETQRNKGNFPGRFSGRQFSNSRSEMNVSTLELGDSALYLCASSLAPGMNTEAFFGQGTRLTVV.

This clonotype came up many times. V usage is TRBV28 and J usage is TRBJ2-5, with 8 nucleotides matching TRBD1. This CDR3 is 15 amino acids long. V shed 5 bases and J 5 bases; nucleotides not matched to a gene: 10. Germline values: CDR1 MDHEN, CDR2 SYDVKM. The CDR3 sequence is CASSTNRGSAETQYF. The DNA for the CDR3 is TGTGCCAGCAGTACCAACAGGGGGTCCGCGGAGACCCAGTACTTC.

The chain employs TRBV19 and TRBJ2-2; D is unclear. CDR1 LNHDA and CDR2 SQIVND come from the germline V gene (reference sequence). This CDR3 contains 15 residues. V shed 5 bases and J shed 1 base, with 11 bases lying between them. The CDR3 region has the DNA TGTGCCAGTAGTGGTCGGCTCCTGAACACCGGGGAGCTGTTTTTT. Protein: CASSGRLLNTGELFF.

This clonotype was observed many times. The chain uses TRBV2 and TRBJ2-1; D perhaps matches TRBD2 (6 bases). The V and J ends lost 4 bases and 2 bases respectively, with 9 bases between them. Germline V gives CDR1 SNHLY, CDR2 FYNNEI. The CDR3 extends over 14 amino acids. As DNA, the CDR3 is TGTGCCAGCAGTGTAGCGGAGACCTACAATGAGCAGTTCTTC. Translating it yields CASSVAETYNEQFF. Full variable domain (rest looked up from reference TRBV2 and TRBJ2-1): EPEVTQTPSHQVTQMGQEVILRCVPISNHLYFYWYRQILGQKVEFLVSFYNNEISEKSEIFDDQFSVERPDGSNFTLKIRSTKLEDSAMYFCASSVAETYNEQFFGPGTRLTVL.

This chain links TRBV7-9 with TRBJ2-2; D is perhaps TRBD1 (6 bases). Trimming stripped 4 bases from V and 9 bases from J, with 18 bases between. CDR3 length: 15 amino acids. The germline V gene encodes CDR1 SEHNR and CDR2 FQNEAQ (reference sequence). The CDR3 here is CASSSPPQGYRELFF. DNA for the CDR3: TGTGCCAGCAGCTCCCCCCCCCAGGGGTACCGGGAGCTGTTTTTT. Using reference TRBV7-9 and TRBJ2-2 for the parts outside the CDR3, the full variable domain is DTGVSQNPRHKITKRGQNVTFRCDPISEHNRLYWYRQTLGQGPEFLTYFQNEAQLEKSRLLSDRFSAERPKGSFSTLEIQRTEQGDSAMYLCASSSPPQGYRELFFGEGSRLTVL.

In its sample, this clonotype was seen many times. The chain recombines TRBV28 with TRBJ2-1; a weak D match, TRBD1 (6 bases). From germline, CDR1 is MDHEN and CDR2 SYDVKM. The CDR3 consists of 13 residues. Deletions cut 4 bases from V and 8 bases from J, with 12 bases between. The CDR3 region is CASSSLQGYEQFF. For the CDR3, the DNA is TGTGCCAGCAGTTCCTTACAGGGATATGAGCAGTTCTTC.